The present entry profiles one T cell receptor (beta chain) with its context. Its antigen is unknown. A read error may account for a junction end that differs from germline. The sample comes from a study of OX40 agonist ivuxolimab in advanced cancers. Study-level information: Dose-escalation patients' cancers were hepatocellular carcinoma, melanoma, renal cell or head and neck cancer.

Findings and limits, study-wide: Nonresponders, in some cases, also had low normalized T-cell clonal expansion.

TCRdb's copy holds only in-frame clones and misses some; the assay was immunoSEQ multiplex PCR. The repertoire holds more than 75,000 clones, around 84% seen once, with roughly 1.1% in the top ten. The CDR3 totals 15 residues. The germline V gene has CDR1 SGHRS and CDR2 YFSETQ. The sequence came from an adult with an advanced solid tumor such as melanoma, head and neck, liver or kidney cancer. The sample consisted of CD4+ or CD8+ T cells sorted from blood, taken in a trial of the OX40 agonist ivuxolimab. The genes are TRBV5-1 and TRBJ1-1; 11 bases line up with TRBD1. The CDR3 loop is CASRLGPGQGVGAFF. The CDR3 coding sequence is TGCGCCAGCAGGTTGGGCCCGGGACAGGGGGTTGGGGCTTTCTTT.